These 18 T cell receptor beta chains share one sample of origin, sequenced in a study of T-cell reconstitution after alpha-beta-depleted transplantation in children. Molecular barcoding with unique molecular identifiers was used for the TCRbeta library. One entry per CDR3 protein, called by TCRdb with MiXCR from the PCR reads. The table has 420,000 or so distinct CDR3 sequences, about 11% seen once. The material sequenced was PBMCs from the stem cell graft donor, taken from the stem cell graft. Source of these receptors: a human donor who donated a stem cell graft to a child with acute myeloid leukemia.

The chain is built from TRBV9 and TRBJ2-1, with 8 positions matching TRBD2. This CDR3 region has 15 residues. Germline assignment: CDR1 SGDLS and CDR2 YYNGEE. V shed 0 bases, J shed 7 bases, and the junction held 6 bases outside the gene matches. DNA for the CDR3: TGTGCCAGCAGCGTAGGAGCGGGAGTGGGTAATGAGCAGTTCTTC. Translating gives CASSVGAGVGNEQFF.

This clonotype has just a few counts. This chain's CDR3 is CASSSYRGDSLYGYTF. The CDR3 DNA sequence: TGTGCCAGCAGCTCCTACCGGGGGGACTCTCTCTATGGCTACACCTTC. The V call is TRBV5-6, the J call TRBJ1-2, with D perhaps TRBD1 (5 bases). The CDR3 extends over 16 amino acids. Germline V gene sequence: CDR1 SGHDT, CDR2 YYEEEE. V was cut by 3 bases and J by 4 bases, with 19 bases left in between.

This clonotype was counted many times. V usage is TRBV6-2 or TRBV6-3 and J usage is TRBJ1-2; D perhaps matches TRBD1 (6 bases). The CDR3 covers 12 residues. V gave up 8 bases and J gave up 8 bases, with 15 bases separating them. Per germline, CDR1 MNHEY and CDR2 SVGEGT. CDR3 in amino acids: CASSDSEYGYTF. In DNA, the CDR3 is TGTGCCAGCTCGGACAGCGAATACGGCTACACCTTC.

This clonotype came up many times. The CDR3 nucleotides are TGTGCCAGCAGTAGGTCCGGGGAGCTGTTTTTT. Its protein product is CASSRSGELFF. This chain uses TRBV12-3 or TRBV12-4 with TRBJ2-2, with D unresolved. V was pared by 5 bases and J by 6 bases, with 4 bases between. This CDR3 region has 11 residues.

The rearrangement links TRBV29-1 to TRBJ2-3; 8 bases map to TRBD1. The CDR3 is made up of 13 amino acids. The V and J ends lost 5 bases and 5 bases, in that order; junction bases with no gene match: 6. Germline loops: CDR1 SQVTM, CDR2 ANQGSEA. The CDR3: CSVPDREVDTQYF. The DNA of the CDR3 is TGCAGCGTTCCGGACAGGGAAGTAGATACGCAGTATTTT.

A few counts support this clonotype. This chain uses TRBV15 with TRBJ1-6; D may be TRBD1 (6 bases). The CDR3 is made up of 16 amino acids. V lost 1 base and J lost 8, with 15 bases in between. Germline V CDR1 and CDR2: LNHNV, YYDKDF (reference sequence). CDR3 region: CATSRAQGSGYSPLHF. The CDR3 DNA is TGTGCCACCAGCAGAGCGCAGGGGAGTGGCTATTCACCCCTCCACTTT.

This clonotype showed up many times. The rearrangement uses TRBV6-2 or TRBV6-3 and TRBJ2-3; the match to TRBD2 covers 9 bases. The CDR3 extends over 17 amino acids. Germline trimming cut 7 bases from V and 0 bases from J; bases unmatched to any gene: 11. CDR1 and CDR2 from the germline V gene are MNHEY and SVGEGT. CDR3 region: CASIASGRFPSTDTQYF. CDR3 nucleotide sequence: TGTGCCAGCATTGCCAGCGGGAGGTTCCCTAGCACAGATACGCAGTATTTT.

The gene calls are TRBV30 and TRBJ2-2, with 11 positions matching TRBD2. Germline lookup yields CDR1 GTSNPN and CDR2 SVGIG (reference sequence). V shed 2 bases, J shed 4 bases, and the junction held 3 bases outside the gene matches. The CDR3 consists of 15 residues. The CDR3 DNA follows: TGTGCCTGGAGTATAGCGGGAGGGACCACCGGGGAGCTGTTTTTT. It translates to CAWSIAGGTTGELFF.

In this sample, this clonotype turned up a few times. This chain joins TRBV5-1 and TRBJ2-5; maybe TRBD1 (6 bases). This CDR3 is 17 amino acids long. The V end lost 0 bases, the J end lost 0 bases, and 15 bases lay between the germline ends. Germline-derived CDR1 and CDR2 are SGHRS and YFSETQ. CDR3 sequence: CASSLADRRDYQETQYF. In DNA form, the CDR3 reads TGCGCCAGCAGCTTGGCAGACAGGCGAGATTACCAAGAGACCCAGTACTTC. The full variable domain, its missing parts supplied by reference TRBV5-1 and TRBJ2-5, is KAGVTQTPRYLIKTRGQQVTLSCSPISGHRSVSWYQQTPGQGLQFLFEYFSETQRNKGNFPGRFSGRQFSNSRSEMNVSTLELGDSALYLCASSLADRRDYQETQYFGPGTRLLVL.

The chain employs TRBV20-1 and TRBJ2-1; 10 nucleotides agree with TRBD2. The trim removed 1 base at V and 4 bases at J, leaving 13 bases unmatched. The CDR3 extends over 18 amino acids. CDR1 and CDR2 (germline): DFQATT, SNEGSKA (reference sequence). The CDR3 sequence: CSARGGSGRASGYNEQFF. CDR3 bases: TGCAGTGCTAGAGGGGGCAGCGGGAGGGCCTCAGGATACAATGAGCAGTTCTTC.

This clonotype appeared many times. The CDR3 here is CASSFPGHTDTQYF. The CDR3, as DNA: TGTGCCAGCAGTTTTCCCGGACACACAGATACGCAGTATTTT. V is TRBV27 and J is TRBJ2-3; D perhaps matches TRBD1 (5 bases). Trimming removed 3 bases from V and 2 bases from J, with 9 bases in between. Germline-derived CDR1 and CDR2 are MNHEY and SMNVEV (reference sequence). The CDR3 covers 14 residues.

The rearrangement links TRBV15 to TRBJ1-1, with D uncertain. The CDR3 consists of 14 residues. Germline V gene sequence: CDR1 LNHNV, CDR2 YYDKDF (reference sequence). The V and J ends lost 5 bases and 1 base respectively, with 11 bases between them. The CDR3 reads CATSRRLGNTEAFF. In nucleotides, the CDR3 is TGTGCCACCAGCCGGAGATTGGGGAACACTGAAGCTTTCTTT.

The J gene is TRBJ2-6, the V gene TRBV30; 7 bases line up with TRBD1. This CDR3 spans 16 amino acids. Looked up from germline, CDR1 is GTSNPN and CDR2 is SVGIG (reference sequence). V was clipped by 4 bases and J by 0 bases; unmatched bases: 6. In DNA, the CDR3 is TGTGCCTGGAACACAGGGGCGAGCTCTGGGGCCAACGTCCTGACTTTC. It yields the protein CAWNTGASSGANVLTF.

This chain links TRBV24-1 with TRBJ2-1; 9 bases match TRBD1. V lost 3 bases to trimming and J lost 4 bases; unmatched junction nucleotides: 6. CDR3 size: 16 residues. CDR1 is KGHDR, CDR2 SFDVKD, per germline. CDR3 bases: TGTGCCACCAGTGATCACCGGGACAGGGATTACAATGAGCAGTTCTTC. Its protein product is CATSDHRDRDYNEQFF.

There are a few counts of this clonotype. This rearrangement joins TRBV19 to TRBJ2-5, with a possible D match to TRBD2 (6 bases). Germline V gives CDR1 LNHDA, CDR2 SQIVND (reference sequence). The CDR3 sequence is 15 residues long. V lost 0 bases to trimming and J lost 7 bases, with 15 bases between them. The CDR3 coding sequence is TGTGCCAGTAGTATAGAGTGGGACTCCCGGTCGACCCAGTACTTC. Amino acids: CASSIEWDSRSTQYF.

The chain combines TRBV5-1 with TRBJ2-1, with 8 bases fitting TRBD2. The CDR3 contains 15 residues. The V gene's germline CDR1 is SGHRS and CDR2 YFSETQ. Trimming cost V 4 bases and J 5 bases; bases outside gene matches: 8. CDR3 in amino acids: CASSDLAGPNNEQFF. CDR3 DNA: TGCGCCAGCAGCGATTTAGCGGGGCCTAACAATGAGCAGTTCTTC. The whole variable domain, filled in from reference TRBV5-1 and TRBJ2-1, reads KAGVTQTPRYLIKTRGQQVTLSCSPISGHRSVSWYQQTPGQGLQFLFEYFSETQRNKGNFPGRFSGRQFSNSRSEMNVSTLELGDSALYLCASSDLAGPNNEQFFGPGTRLTVL.

This clonotype was counted ten times or more. V usage is TRBV9 and J usage is TRBJ2-3; D unclear. Trimming pared 2 bases from V and 2 bases from J, leaving 12 bases between. There are 15 residues in the CDR3. Per the germline V gene, CDR1 is SGDLS and CDR2 is YYNGEE. CDR3 in DNA: TGTGCCAGCAGCGTCGCCCCCTTGGACACAGATACGCAGTATTTT. It is translated as CASSVAPLDTDTQYF.

This clonotype was recorded a few times. V is TRBV4-2 and J is TRBJ2-1, with D unclear. The CDR3 spans 12 residues. The germline V gene has CDR1 LGHNA and CDR2 YNFKEQ. The ends were cut back, 2 bases at V and 8 bases at J, with 7 bases in the middle. The CDR3 DNA reads TGTGCCAGCAGCCAACAGGACGATGAGCAGTTCTTC. Amino acid sequence: CASSQQDDEQFF.